These T cell receptor beta chains were read from a single sample in a study of shared clonotypes between healthy human individuals. Here immunoSEQ multiplex PCR was the method, and the copy in TCRdb shows in-frame clones only, minus some. The table shows 300,000 to 400,000 clones, with around 72% occurring only once. Sequences were obtained from memory CD4+ T cells sorted from blood. These receptors originate from a young man in good health. CDR3s include the opening cysteine and the closing phenylalanine or tryptophan. A D gene is named only where the DNA matches it firmly. Clone sizes are given selectively: once, few, many, or a class where the clone is expanded.

TRBV19,-,TRBJ2-1,-,TGTGCCAGTAGTTCTGGCCTATCACCCTACAATGAGCAGTTCTTC,CASSSGLSPYNEQFF
TRBV11-2,-,TRBJ2-1,TRBD1,TGTGCCAGCAGCTCGGGACAGGGGAACAATGAGCAGTTCTTC,CASSSGQGNNEQFF
TRBV4-3,-,TRBJ2-1,-,TGCGCCAGCAGCCAAGATCATATTGGAAGGGTTCTGTACAATGAGCAGTTCTTC,CASSQDHIGRVLYNEQFF
TRBV2,few,TRBJ2-7,-,TGTGCCAGCATGAGGGACCCAGCCTACGAGCAGTACTTC,CASMRDPAYEQYF
TRBV5-6,-,TRBJ1-2,-,TGTGCCAGCAGCTCCGGGCCCCAGGAAATCTATGGCTACACCTTC,CASSSGPQEIYGYTF
TRBV11-2,-,TRBJ2-1,-,TGTGCCAGCGGCACGTTCAAAAGCCCGACGAACAATGAGCAGTTCTTC,CASGTFKSPTNNEQFF
TRBV7-9,-,TRBJ2-1,-,TGTGCCAGCAGCCCAAACTCGGGCCATGAGCAGTTCTTC,CASSPNSGHEQFF
TRBV5-1,-,TRBJ2-2,-,TGCGCCAGCAGTCAGGGGTCGGCCACCGGGGAGCTGTTTTTT,CASSQGSATGELFF
TRBV19,-,TRBJ2-1,-,TGTGCCAGTAGGCCGGCCGGGTTCTACCTCAATGAGCAGTTCTTC,CASRPAGFYLNEQFF
TRBV5-1,-,TRBJ2-7,TRBD1,TGCGCCAGCAGCCCCGGACAGGGGCACTACGAGCAGTACTTC,CASSPGQGHYEQYF
TRBV28,few,TRBJ2-3,-,TGTGCCAGCAGTTTATTCCCCACAGATACGCAGTATTTT,CASSLFPTDTQYF
TRBV5-1,-,TRBJ2-1,TRBD1,TGCGCCAGCAGCTTGTTGACAGGGAGTTACTACAATGAGCAGTTCTTC,CASSLLTGSYYNEQFF
TRBV2,-,TRBJ2-1,TRBD2,TGTGCCAGCAGTGATAGGACTAGCGTCTACAATGAGCAGTTCTTC,CASSDRTSVYNEQFF
TRBV5-4,few,TRBJ2-1,-,TGTGCCAGCAGCCTGGTAGGGGGGTCCTACAATGAGCAGTTCTTC,CASSLVGGSYNEQFF
TRBV7-9,-,TRBJ2-1,-,TGTGCCAGCAGCTTAGCAGGACAGTACAATGAGCAGTTCTTC,CASSLAGQYNEQFF
TRBV5-8,-,TRBJ1-5,TRBD1,TGTGCCAGCAGCCCCGCAAGACAGGGGGATTATCAGCCCCAGCATTTT,CASSPARQGDYQPQHF
TRBV28,few,TRBJ2-5,TRBD2,TGTGCCAGCAGCTCCAGCGGGAGGGAGGAGACCCAGTACTTC,CASSSSGREETQYF
TRBV9,-,TRBJ1-2,-,TGTGCCAGCAGCCCACGCGGATCCTATGGCTACACCTTC,CASSPRGSYGYTF
TRBV6-5,-,TRBJ1-2,TRBD1,TGTGCCAGCAACGCCGGACAGGGGGTTGGCGGCTACACCTTC,CASNAGQGVGGYTF
TRBV7-7,few,TRBJ2-5,-,TGTGCCAGCAGCGCTTATCTAAGGGAGACCCAGTACTTC,CASSAYLRETQYF
TRBV7-6,-,TRBJ2-2,TRBD1,TGTGCCAGCAGCAACCCCGGGGACAGGGCGGCCGGGGAGCTGTTTTTT,CASSNPGDRAAGELFF
TRBV6-5,-,TRBJ2-7,-,TGTGCCAGCAGTTACGATCTCCGTGGCAATAACGAGCAGTACTTC,CASSYDLRGNNEQYF
TRBV5-1,-,TRBJ2-7,-,TGCGCCAGCAGCTTGAAGGGGGTCTACGAGCAGTACTTC,CASSLKGVYEQYF
TRBV21-1,few,TRBJ1-1,-,TGTGCCAGCAGCAAAGCTGGAGACCTTGAAGCTTTCTTT,CASSKAGDLEAFF
TRBV7-2,few,TRBJ2-1,-,TGTGCCAGCAGCTTAGAATCTACTAGCCGATTCAATGAGCAGTTCTTC,CASSLESTSRFNEQFF
TRBV29-1,-,TRBJ1-2,-,TGCAGCGTTGTTCTCTGGCCAGGGGAAGATCGGACCTTC,CSVVLWPGEDRTF
TRBV5-1,few,TRBJ2-7,-,TGCGCCAGCAGCTTCCGACCCGCGGACGAGCAGTACTTC,CASSFRPADEQYF
TRBV5-4,-,TRBJ2-3,-,TGTGCCACCCGGAAGGGGACCTCTAGCACAGATACGCAGTATTTT,CATRKGTSSTDTQYF
TRBV6-1,few,TRBJ1-2,TRBD1,TGTGCCAGCAGTGAACGTTTAGGTTCGGGACAGAACTATGGCTACACCTTC,CASSERLGSGQNYGYTF
TRBV5-1,-,TRBJ1-1,TRBD1,TGCGCCAGCAGCTCACATGCAGGGGGCACTGAAGCTTTCTTT,CASSSHAGGTEAFF
TRBV5-1,few,TRBJ2-4,-,TGCGCCAGCAGCCCCGGGGGCTTAGCCAAAAACATTCAGTACTTC,CASSPGGLAKNIQYF
TRBV19,-,TRBJ2-1,-,TGTGCCAGTAGTATAGCGGACAGTTCGCATGAGCAGTTCTTC,CASSIADSSHEQFF
TRBV7-3,once,TRBJ1-4,-,TGTGCCAGCAGCCTGAATGGGGGCCTGGGTGAAAAACTGTTTTTT,CASSLNGGLGEKLFF
TRBV7-2,-,TRBJ1-1,TRBD1,TGTGCCAGCAGCGAGGACAGGGGGCGGACTGAAGCTTTCTTT,CASSEDRGRTEAFF
TRBV2,-,TRBJ2-7,-,TGTGCCAGCAACCTAGACAGGACCTCCTACGAGCAGTACTTC,CASNLDRTSYEQYF
TRBV7-2,-,TRBJ2-3,-,TGTGCCAGCAGCTTAAGTGTGGGTGCAGATACGCAGTATTTT,CASSLSVGADTQYF
TRBV18,-,TRBJ2-1,-,TGTGCCAGCTCGGTGTCACAAGCCAATGAGCAGTTCTTC,CASSVSQANEQFF
TRBV5-1,-,TRBJ2-7,TRBD1,TGCGCCAGCAGCCATCGGACAGGCTCCTACGAGCAGTACTTC,CASSHRTGSYEQYF
TRBV28,-,TRBJ2-7,-,TGTGCCAGCAGTTACAGAACCTACGAGCAGTACTTC,CASSYRTYEQYF
TRBV30,-,TRBJ1-5,-,TGTGCCTCCGGGGGGGGGCATCAGCCCCAGCATTTT,CASGGGHQPQHF
TRBV11-2,-,TRBJ2-7,-,TGTGCCAGCAGCTTAGTGGCGGGGCCACCCTACGAGCAGTACTTC,CASSLVAGPPYEQYF
TRBV11-2,-,TRBJ2-7,-,TGTGCCAGCAGCATAGCCCCTGGCGAGCAGTACTTC,CASSIAPGEQYF
TRBV5-1,-,TRBJ1-3,TRBD1,TGCGCCAGCAGCCAGGGGGACATTACGGGAGGAAACACCATATATTTT,CASSQGDITGGNTIYF
TRBV5-6,-,TRBJ1-1,-,TGTGCCAGCAGCTTGCCCGGAAGCTCCCGCCTGAACACTGAAGCTTTCTTT,CASSLPGSSRLNTEAFF
TRBV5-4,once,TRBJ2-2,-,TGTGCCAGCAGCTCCCCCGGACAGCACCGGGAGCTGTTTTTT,CASSSPGQHRELFF
TRBV5-6,-,TRBJ2-5,TRBD2,TGTGCCAGCAGCTTTTCCGGGACTAGGTCGCAAGAGACCCAGTACTTC,CASSFSGTRSQETQYF
TRBV11-2,-,TRBJ2-1,TRBD2,TGTGCCAGCAGCTTTGGCGGGAGGGTGGGTGAGCAGTTCTTC,CASSFGGRVGEQFF
TRBV5-1,-,TRBJ2-1,TRBD2,TGCGCCAGCAGCTTGAGGGGAGGGTCTAGCGGATACAATGAGCAGTTCTTC,CASSLRGGSSGYNEQFF
TRBV18,-,TRBJ2-1,-,TGTGCCAGCCGACTGGACAGTCCCTCCAATGAGCAGTTCTTC,CASRLDSPSNEQFF
TRBV6-6,-,TRBJ2-1,TRBD2,TGTGCCAGCAGTAGGTGGGAGGGCCTCGATGAGCAGTTCTTC,CASSRWEGLDEQFF